This T cell receptor beta chain was sequenced during a study of shared T cell receptors in the human thymus. The CDR3 spans 17 residues. Germline V gives CDR1 SEHNR, CDR2 FQNEAQ (reference sequence). Unmatched junction bases numbered 13, after V lost 4 bases and J lost 2 bases. TCRdb's copy holds only in-frame clones and misses some; the assay was immunoSEQ multiplex PCR. The table shows about 610,000 clones, with over 75% occurring only once. This sample was shared with a second study, whose subject was human thymus T cells. That investigation notes: Resections removed during corrective heart surgery provided the thymus tissue used. Biased V and J segment usage appeared in thymus and peripheral blood.

Sample: thymocytes. The chain is built from TRBV7-9 and TRBJ1-2, with 7 bases identical to TRBD1. The receptor was isolated from a boy under three years old with a congenital heart defect. The CDR3 DNA reads as TGTGCCAGCAGCTCCCGCGGGGAACAGGGGAAAAACTATGGCTACACCTTC. Translation: CASSSRGEQGKNYGYTF. The full variable domain, its missing parts supplied by reference TRBV7-9 and TRBJ1-2, is DTGVSQNPRHKITKRGQNVTFRCDPISEHNRLYWYRQTLGQGPEFLTYFQNEAQLEKSRLLSDRFSAERPKGSFSTLEIQRTEQGDSAMYLCASSSRGEQGKNYGYTFGSGTRLTVV.